Listed below are T cell receptor beta chains from one sample, sequenced in a study of cytotoxic CD8 clonotypes in ibrutinib-treated CLL. TCRdb keeps only in-frame clones here, not all; method: immunoSEQ multiplex PCR. The sample contains over 75,000 clones, around 73% of which appear only once. The source material was PBMCs, sampled after 12 months of ibrutinib treatment. These receptors were collected from a human donor with chronic lymphocytic leukemia. CDR3s include the opening cysteine and the closing phenylalanine or tryptophan. The D gene is left open where the match is weak. Size tells how often a clone was seen (once, few, many) or the class of an expanded clone, and some rows leave it out.

clone size	D gene	V gene	J gene	CDR3 DNA	CDR3 protein
.	.	TRBV28	TRBJ2-2	TGTGCCAGCAGTATCGTACCGGGCACCGGGGAGCTGTTTTTT	CASSIVPGTGELFF
.	.	TRBV5-1	TRBJ1-2	TGCGCCAGCAGCTTCGACAGTTCCTATGGCTACACCTTC	CASSFDSSYGYTF
.	.	TRBV6-6	TRBJ1-1	TGTGCCAGCAGAACCCAGGGGCGCACTGAAGCTTTCTTT	CASRTQGRTEAFF
.	.	TRBV14	TRBJ2-5	TGTGCCAGCAGCCAAGAAGGAGTGGGGAAAGAGACCCAGTACTTC	CASSQEGVGKETQYF
.	.	TRBV7-2	TRBJ2-7	TGTGCCAGCAGGAGACAGGGAGGGAACGAGCAGTACTTC	CASRRQGGNEQYF
.	.	TRBV6-6	TRBJ1-1	TGTGCCAGCAGGTCGACAGAGAAAGCTTTCTTT	CASRSTEKAFF
.	TRBD2	TRBV13	TRBJ2-3	TGTGCCAGCAGCTCTCTAGCGGGGCCGGGCACAGATACGCAGTATTTT	CASSSLAGPGTDTQYF
.	.	TRBV19	TRBJ2-6	TGTGCCAGTAGAGAAGGGGGATTCTCTGGGGCCAACGTCCTGACTTTC	CASREGGFSGANVLTF
.	.	TRBV5-1	TRBJ2-3	TGCGCCAGCGGCGAGGGGGGCTTGGGCACAGATACGCAGTATTTT	CASGEGGLGTDTQYF
.	.	TRBV25-1	TRBJ2-2	TGTGCCAGCAGGGGGGTTCGCACCGGGGAGCTGTTTTTT	CASRGVRTGELFF
.	.	TRBV6-1	TRBJ1-5	TGTGCCAGCCAAGATAGCAATCAGCCCCAGCATTTT	CASQDSNQPQHF
.	.	TRBV14	TRBJ1-4	TGTGCCAGCAGCATCAGGTCTGAAAAACTGTTTTTT	CASSIRSEKLFF
.	.	TRBV7-2	TRBJ2-7	TGTGCCAGCAGCCTAGAGACCTACGAGCAGTACTTC	CASSLETYEQYF
once	TRBD1	TRBV7-2	TRBJ2-2	TGTGCCAGCAGCTTAGAGCAGGGGGCGAACACCGGGGAGCTGTTTTTT	CASSLEQGANTGELFF
.	TRBD2	TRBV19	TRBJ2-5	TGTGCCAGTAGAACTAGCGGGGGCCCTGGGGAGACCCAGTACTTC	CASRTSGGPGETQYF
.	.	TRBV6-4	TRBJ1-2	TGTGCCACCAGCAGAGAACCCGCGGGCTATGGCTACACCTTC	CATSREPAGYGYTF
few	.	TRBV19	TRBJ1-4	TGTGCCAGTTCCACAAGGGGGGAAAAACTGTTTTTT	CASSTRGEKLFF
.	.	TRBV10-1	TRBJ2-3	TGCGCCAGCAGTGAGCTCACAGGAAGCACAGATACGCAGTATTTT	CASSELTGSTDTQYF
.	.	TRBV7-2	TRBJ2-7	TGTGCCAGCAGACCACCGGTACGGGGGGCGCGAATCTACGAGCAGTACTTC	CASRPPVRGARIYEQYF
.	.	TRBV6-5	TRBJ2-7	TGTGCCAGCAGTGCCGCCTACGAGCAGTACTTC	CASSAAYEQYF
.	TRBD1	TRBV19	TRBJ2-5	TGTGCCAGTAGTATACTACCGACAGGGTCACCACAGACCCAGTACTTC	CASSILPTGSPQTQYF
.	TRBD2	TRBV29-1	TRBJ2-1	TGCAGCGTTGAAGATAGCCAGCGGGGGGACTACAATGAGCAGTTCTTC	CSVEDSQRGDYNEQFF
.	TRBD1	TRBV6-5	TRBJ1-3	TGTGCCAGTTTTTCAGGGGGCTCTGGAAACACCATATATTTT	CASFSGGSGNTIYF
.	.	TRBV5-6	TRBJ2-7	TGTGCCAGCGGGCTGGGGGAGCAGTACTTC	CASGLGEQYF
.	TRBD1	TRBV2	TRBJ2-1	TGTGCCAGCAGCAACCGGGACAGGGGGGTTGAGCAGTTCTTC	CASSNRDRGVEQFF
.	.	TRBV27	TRBJ2-3	TGTGCCAGCAGTTTATCCGAGGGGCGGGTCACAGATACGCAGTATTTT	CASSLSEGRVTDTQYF
.	TRBD1	TRBV10-3	TRBJ2-7	TGTGCCATAATGGGGACAGGGACAAGCGAGCAGTACTTC	CAIMGTGTSEQYF
.	.	TRBV7-2	TRBJ2-4	TGTGCCAGCAGCTTAGAGGTGGGGTCTGCCAAAAACATTCAGTACTTC	CASSLEVGSAKNIQYF
.	.	TRBV27	TRBJ2-6	TGTGCCAGCAGTTTTTATGGGGTTTCAGCTGGGGCCAACGTCCTGACTTTC	CASSFYGVSAGANVLTF
.	TRBD2	TRBV6-1	TRBJ2-3	TGTGCCAGCAATGACGCTAGCGGGGAGAGCACAGATACGCAGTATTTT	CASNDASGESTDTQYF
.	TRBD2	TRBV7-6	TRBJ2-1	TGTGCCAGCAGCCTCCAGACATCTAGCGGGGGTTACAATGAGCAGTTCTTC	CASSLQTSSGGYNEQFF
.	TRBD1	TRBV18	TRBJ1-1	TGTGCCAGCTCACCAAGGGCAGGGGGTGAAACTGAAGCTTTCTTT	CASSPRAGGETEAFF
once	.	TRBV11-3	TRBJ2-7	TGTGCCAGCAGCTTAGTGGGCAGGTTATACGAGCAGTACTTC	CASSLVGRLYEQYF
.	.	TRBV5-1	TRBJ1-2	TGCGCCAGCGGGCCCAGCTCAGGGCAGGGCCATGGCTACACCTTC	CASGPSSGQGHGYTF
.	TRBD1	TRBV7-9	TRBJ1-2	TGTGCCAGCAGCCGGACAGGGGCAAACGATGGCTACACCTTC	CASSRTGANDGYTF
.	.	TRBV6-6	TRBJ1-2	TGTGCCAGCAGGCCGGGAACCTTTAGCGGTGGCTACACCTTC	CASRPGTFSGGYTF
.	.	TRBV6-1	TRBJ2-7	TGTGCCAGCAATCGGGTCTTCTACGAGCAGTACTTC	CASNRVFYEQYF
.	.	TRBV7-3	TRBJ2-3	TGTGCCAGCAGCTCTCCGGGCGGTACGCAGTATTTT	CASSSPGGTQYF
.	.	TRBV15	TRBJ2-6	TGTGCCACCAGCACTGGGACCTCTGGGGCCAACGTCCTGACTTTC	CATSTGTSGANVLTF
.	.	TRBV29-1	TRBJ1-1	TGCAGCGGCGCACACGGTAACACTGAAGCTTTCTTT	CSGAHGNTEAFF